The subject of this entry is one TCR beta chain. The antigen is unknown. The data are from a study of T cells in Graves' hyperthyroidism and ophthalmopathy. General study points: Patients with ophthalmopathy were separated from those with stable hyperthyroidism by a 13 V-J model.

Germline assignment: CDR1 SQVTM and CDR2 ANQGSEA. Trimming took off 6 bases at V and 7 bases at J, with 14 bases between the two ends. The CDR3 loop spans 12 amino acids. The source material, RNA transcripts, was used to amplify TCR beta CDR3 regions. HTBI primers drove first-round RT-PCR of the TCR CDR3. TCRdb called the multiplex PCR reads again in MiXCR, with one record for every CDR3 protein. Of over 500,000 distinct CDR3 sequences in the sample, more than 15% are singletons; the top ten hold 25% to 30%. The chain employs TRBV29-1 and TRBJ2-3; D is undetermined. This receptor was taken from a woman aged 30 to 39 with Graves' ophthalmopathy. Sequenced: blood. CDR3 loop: CSVRWGRNTQYF. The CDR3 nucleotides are TGCAGCGTCCGATGGGGTCGCAATACGCAGTATTTT.